The T cell receptor (beta chain) under discussion was sequenced for a study of T cells in Graves' hyperthyroidism and ophthalmopathy. Study results and caveats: Most thyroid clonotypes with frequency above 0.001 were detected in blood.

This clonotype has a handful of counts. What it recognizes is unknown. RNA transcripts were the template for amplifying TCR beta CDR3 regions. An initial round of RT-PCR targeting the TCR CDR3 relied on the HTBI primer set. TCRdb processed the multiplex PCR reads anew with MiXCR; each CDR3 protein has one entry. The repertoire holds around 400,000 distinct CDR3 sequences, with about 15% as singletons. The receptor comes from a woman aged 55-69 years with Graves' ophthalmopathy. Sample: blood.

The CDR3 loop reads CASSDPWGGSAGANVLTF. The CDR3 coding sequence is TGTGCCAGCAGTGACCCTTGGGGGGGGTCCGCTGGGGCCAACGTCCTGACTTTC. The chain carries TRBV2 and TRBJ2-6; 7 nucleotides line up with TRBD2. The V gene end was trimmed by 3 bases and the J gene end by 2 bases; junction bases not matched to a gene: 10. This CDR3 contains 18 residues. The germline V gene encodes CDR1 SNHLY and CDR2 FYNNEI.